A selection of T cell receptor beta chains follows, all from one sample in a study of shared clonotypes between healthy human individuals. Clones were sequenced by immunoSEQ multiplex PCR, and TCRdb holds only the in-frame ones, with some missing. The table shows under 2.5 million clones, with just under 95% occurring only once. Material for sequencing was naive CD4+ T cells from PBMCs. Source of these receptors: a man between 18 and 29 years old in good health. Some clones in this sample may be carry-over from other donors' samples. CDR3s include the opening cysteine and the closing phenylalanine or tryptophan. The size entry is marked missing in some rows and otherwise reads once, few, many or a size class.

clone size	V gene	J gene	CDR3 protein
.	TRBV25-1	TRBJ2-5	CASSDLGGPETQYF
.	TRBV6-1	TRBJ1-5	CASSVLRDGNQPQHF
.	TRBV6-1	TRBJ1-4	CASIKEGAPGEKLFF
.	TRBV14	TRBJ2-1	CASSQLSPGATANNEQFF
.	TRBV29-1	TRBJ2-7	CSVRGLSSYEQYF
.	TRBV9	TRBJ2-7	CASSPRAGTVYEQYF
.	TRBV5-6	TRBJ2-1	CASSFRRRAGAYNEQFF
once	TRBV7-3	TRBJ2-5	CASSLTGVQQTQYF
few	TRBV7-9	TRBJ1-1	CASSLRPTGNTEAFF
.	TRBV29-1	TRBJ2-3	CSARTDTQYF
once	TRBV18	TRBJ1-2	CASSPNRDATGDYGYTF
.	TRBV6-5	TRBJ2-5	CASRTSQGRETQYF
.	TRBV29-1	TRBJ2-5	CSVGPPQETQYF
few	TRBV7-9	TRBJ1-1	CASSLAGAAFF
.	TRBV19	TRBJ1-2	CASSIDGRVYYGYTF
.	TRBV7-5	TRBJ2-7	CARSLGLSPPTYEQYF
once	TRBV7-2	TRBJ1-1	CASSLFGGSNTEAFF
.	TRBV7-2	TRBJ2-1	CASSLALLGYNEQFF
.	TRBV7-2	TRBJ2-3	CASSSRPIPSTDTQYF
.	TRBV14	TRBJ2-7	CASSQEGGLYEQYF
.	TRBV4-3	TRBJ2-7	CASSQDTGSWRVAYF
.	TRBV9	TRBJ2-1	CASSVWSGRALSPYNEQFF
.	TRBV29-1	TRBJ2-5	CSVEATRQHQYF
.	TRBV11-3	TRBJ2-5	CASSLGRLETQYF
.	TRBV29-1	TRBJ2-7	CSYARVTGTFSPYEQYF
.	TRBV5-1	TRBJ1-2	CASSLGQPTDGGYTF
.	TRBV6-5	TRBJ1-3	CASSYSQASSGNTIYF
.	TRBV7-3	TRBJ1-5	CASSLTPGNQPQHF
.	TRBV6-5	TRBJ1-5	CASSGTGNQPQHF
.	TRBV5-1	TRBJ1-4	CASSLSVNEKLFF
.	TRBV19	TRBJ2-7	CASSSPGEGGSYEQYF
.	TRBV7-9	TRBJ1-5	CASSPEVLDMGNQPQHF
once	TRBV18	TRBJ2-7	CASSLGLAGGSSYEQYF
.	TRBV14	TRBJ1-1	CASSQDNSGPTEAFF
.	TRBV18	TRBJ2-3	CASSRDRGWGTDTQYF
.	TRBV7-9	TRBJ1-2	CASSLGAGGYTF
once	TRBV25-1	TRBJ1-6	CASSEWGQGHSPLHF
.	TRBV15	TRBJ2-3	CATSRGGGSSTDTQYF
.	TRBV11-2	TRBJ2-1	CASSPLGGGTSYNEQFF
.	TRBV28	TRBJ2-3	CASSLRRGGGLAGVGTQYF
.	TRBV27	TRBJ2-7	CASRTGQGGYEQYF
.	TRBV19	TRBJ2-7	CASSIGIGERYEQYF
.	TRBV2	TRBJ2-3	CASSSSGWEDTQYF
.	TRBV11-1	TRBJ2-7	CASSSTRDFPYEQYF
.	TRBV5-5	TRBJ1-5	CASSWDRGNQPQHF
.	TRBV7-2	TRBJ2-3	CASSLVFWGVGTDTQYF
.	TRBV5-1	TRBJ2-7	CASSWGLAGRATYEQYF
.	TRBV7-9	TRBJ1-2	CASSLGDNYGYTF
once	TRBV30	TRBJ1-6	CAWSDQGLGSPLHF
.	TRBV28	TRBJ1-2	CASSYIRGRSGYGYTF
.	TRBV13	TRBJ1-2	CASSVTGVTEGYTF
few	TRBV30	TRBJ1-1	CAWSNILAEAFF